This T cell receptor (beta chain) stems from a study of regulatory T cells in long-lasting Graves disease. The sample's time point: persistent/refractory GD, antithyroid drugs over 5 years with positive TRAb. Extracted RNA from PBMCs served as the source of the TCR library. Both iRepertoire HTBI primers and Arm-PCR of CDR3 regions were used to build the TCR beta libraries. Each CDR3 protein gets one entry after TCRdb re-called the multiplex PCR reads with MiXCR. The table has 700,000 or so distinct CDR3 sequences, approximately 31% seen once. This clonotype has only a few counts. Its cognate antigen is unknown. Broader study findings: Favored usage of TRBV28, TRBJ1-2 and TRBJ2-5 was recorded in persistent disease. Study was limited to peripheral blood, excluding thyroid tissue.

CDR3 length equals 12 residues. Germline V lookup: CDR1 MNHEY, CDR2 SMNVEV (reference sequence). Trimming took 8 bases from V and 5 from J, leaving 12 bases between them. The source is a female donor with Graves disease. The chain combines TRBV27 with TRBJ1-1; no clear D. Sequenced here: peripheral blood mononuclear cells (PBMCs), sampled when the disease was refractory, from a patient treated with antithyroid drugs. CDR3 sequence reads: CASQDPGTEAFF. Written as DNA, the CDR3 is TGTGCCAGCCAGGACCCGGGGACTGAAGCTTTCTTT.